The 9 T cell receptor beta chains reported below all come from one sample, sequenced in a study of regulatory T cells in long-lasting Graves disease. Time point reported: newly diagnosed GD, antithyroid drugs for less than 3 months. The authors made the TCR library using RNA they extracted from PBMCs. The TCR beta library used iRepertoire HTBI primers with Arm-PCR amplification of CDR3. In TCRdb, the multiplex PCR reads were re-called with MiXCR into one record per CDR3 protein. Found here are fewer than 350,000 distinct CDR3 sequences, 15% to 20% of them singletons; the top ten hold approximately 35%. The sample consisted of peripheral blood mononuclear cells (PBMCs), taken at new diagnosis, from a patient treated with antithyroid drugs. These receptors were obtained from a female donor with Graves disease.

The genes are TRBV6-2 or TRBV6-3 and TRBJ2-7; 13 nucleotides align to TRBD2. Germline values: CDR1 MNHEY, CDR2 SVGEGT. J gave up 7 bases and V 6 bases, and 12 bases lay outside the gene matches. CDR3 length: 16 residues. CDR3 DNA sequence: TGTGCCAGCAGCGGCGTACTAGCGGGAGGGGGCAATGAGCAGTACTTC. It is translated as CASSGVLAGGGNEQYF.

In regard to this clonotype: Given a much more abundant clone one base away, this may be a read error. Here the CDR3 reads CASSSSDGGKFYEQHF. The CDR3 DNA reads TGTGCCAGCAGCTCATCCGACGGCGGAAAGTTCTACGAGCAGCACTTC. V is TRBV7-9 and J is TRBJ2-7; D remains unclear. CDR3 length: 16 residues. Germline CDR1 and CDR2: SEHNR and FQNEAQ (reference sequence).

The gene calls are TRBV3-1 and TRBJ2-2; TRBD2 matches at 12 bases. The CDR3 length is 19 residues. Trimming removed 1 base from V and 4 bases from J; junction bases left unmatched: 10. Germline V CDR1 and CDR2: LGHDT, YNNKEL (reference sequence). DNA for the CDR3: TGTGCCAGCAGCCAAGGACTAGCGGGAGTATTAGGTGTCACCGGGGAGCTGTTTTTT. Its protein product is CASSQGLAGVLGVTGELFF.

V and J are TRBV4-2 and TRBJ2-2, with unresolved D. V was cut by 0 bases and J by 4 bases, with 9 bases left in between. Germline V lookup: CDR1 LGHNA, CDR2 YNFKEQ. The CDR3 sequence is 15 residues long. DNA for the CDR3: TGTGCCAGCAGCCAAGATAAGGTTGGCACCGGGGAGCTGTTTTTT. Translation: CASSQDKVGTGELFF.

This clonotype was detected ten times or more. The chain couples TRBV2 to TRBJ2-3, with 8 bases identical to TRBD2. With 6 bases clipped from V and 2 bases from J, the junction kept 4 bases outside the gene matches. The germline CDR1 and CDR2 sequences are SNHLY and FYNNEI. CDR3 length: 14 residues. The DNA of the CDR3 is TGTGCCAGCAGCAGACTAGCGAACACAGATACGCAGTATTTT. As protein: CASSRLANTDTQYF.

The gene calls are TRBV6-1 and TRBJ2-7; TRBD2 matches at 8 bases. V trimming: 6 bases; J trimming: 4 bases; junction bases outside the gene matches: 5. The CDR3 is 13 residues long. CDR1 and CDR2 (germline): MNHNS, SASEGT. In nucleotides, the CDR3 is TGTGCCAGCAGAGCGGGAGTAGAGTACGAGCAGTACTTC. It is translated as CASRAGVEYEQYF.

The gene calls are TRBV4-2 and TRBJ2-7; 13 bases are shared with TRBD2. The CDR3 runs 15 residues. The V gene's germline CDR1 is LGHNA and CDR2 YNFKEQ. With V trimmed by 4 bases and J by 4 bases, 4 bases remained unmatched. The CDR3 nucleotides read TGTGCCAGCAGCCGAAGGACTAGCGGGAGTTACGAGCAGTACTTC. It specifies CASSRRTSGSYEQYF.

The chain recombines TRBV28 with TRBJ2-2; 7 bases agree with TRBD2. Germline V gene data show CDR1 as MDHEN and CDR2 as SYDVKM. There are 17 residues in the CDR3. Losses at the gene ends were 3 bases for V and 3 bases for J; bases not matched to a gene: 10. CDR3 coding DNA: TGTGCCAGCAGTTTCGGGGGGTTCAAAAGCGACACCGGGGAGCTGTTTTTT. The encoded protein is CASSFGGFKSDTGELFF.

In this sample, this clonotype turned up many times. The chain couples TRBV19 to TRBJ2-5; D ambiguous. CDR3 length equals 13 residues. V was shortened by 3 bases and J by 3 bases, with 8 bases between the two germline ends. Per germline, CDR1 LNHDA and CDR2 SQIVND (reference sequence). DNA for the CDR3: TGTGCCAGTAGTATCGACGGAGAAGAGACCCAGTACTTC. Translating gives CASSIDGEETQYF.